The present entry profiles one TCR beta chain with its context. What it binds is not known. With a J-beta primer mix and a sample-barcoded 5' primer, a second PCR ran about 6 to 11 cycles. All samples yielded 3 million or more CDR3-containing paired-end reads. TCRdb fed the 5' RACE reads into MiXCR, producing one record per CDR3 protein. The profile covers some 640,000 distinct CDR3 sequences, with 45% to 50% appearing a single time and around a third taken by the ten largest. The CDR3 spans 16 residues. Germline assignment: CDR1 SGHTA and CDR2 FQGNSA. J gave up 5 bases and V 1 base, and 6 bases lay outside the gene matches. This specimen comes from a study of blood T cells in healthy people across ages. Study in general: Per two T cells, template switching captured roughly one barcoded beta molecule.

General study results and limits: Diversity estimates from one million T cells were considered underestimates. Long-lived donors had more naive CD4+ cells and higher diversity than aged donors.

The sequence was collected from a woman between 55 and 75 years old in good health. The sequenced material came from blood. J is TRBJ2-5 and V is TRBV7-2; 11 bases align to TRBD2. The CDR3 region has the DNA TGTGCCAGCAGCTTAGATAGCGGGAGGGCCCGGGAGACCCAGTACTTC. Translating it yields CASSLDSGRARETQYF.